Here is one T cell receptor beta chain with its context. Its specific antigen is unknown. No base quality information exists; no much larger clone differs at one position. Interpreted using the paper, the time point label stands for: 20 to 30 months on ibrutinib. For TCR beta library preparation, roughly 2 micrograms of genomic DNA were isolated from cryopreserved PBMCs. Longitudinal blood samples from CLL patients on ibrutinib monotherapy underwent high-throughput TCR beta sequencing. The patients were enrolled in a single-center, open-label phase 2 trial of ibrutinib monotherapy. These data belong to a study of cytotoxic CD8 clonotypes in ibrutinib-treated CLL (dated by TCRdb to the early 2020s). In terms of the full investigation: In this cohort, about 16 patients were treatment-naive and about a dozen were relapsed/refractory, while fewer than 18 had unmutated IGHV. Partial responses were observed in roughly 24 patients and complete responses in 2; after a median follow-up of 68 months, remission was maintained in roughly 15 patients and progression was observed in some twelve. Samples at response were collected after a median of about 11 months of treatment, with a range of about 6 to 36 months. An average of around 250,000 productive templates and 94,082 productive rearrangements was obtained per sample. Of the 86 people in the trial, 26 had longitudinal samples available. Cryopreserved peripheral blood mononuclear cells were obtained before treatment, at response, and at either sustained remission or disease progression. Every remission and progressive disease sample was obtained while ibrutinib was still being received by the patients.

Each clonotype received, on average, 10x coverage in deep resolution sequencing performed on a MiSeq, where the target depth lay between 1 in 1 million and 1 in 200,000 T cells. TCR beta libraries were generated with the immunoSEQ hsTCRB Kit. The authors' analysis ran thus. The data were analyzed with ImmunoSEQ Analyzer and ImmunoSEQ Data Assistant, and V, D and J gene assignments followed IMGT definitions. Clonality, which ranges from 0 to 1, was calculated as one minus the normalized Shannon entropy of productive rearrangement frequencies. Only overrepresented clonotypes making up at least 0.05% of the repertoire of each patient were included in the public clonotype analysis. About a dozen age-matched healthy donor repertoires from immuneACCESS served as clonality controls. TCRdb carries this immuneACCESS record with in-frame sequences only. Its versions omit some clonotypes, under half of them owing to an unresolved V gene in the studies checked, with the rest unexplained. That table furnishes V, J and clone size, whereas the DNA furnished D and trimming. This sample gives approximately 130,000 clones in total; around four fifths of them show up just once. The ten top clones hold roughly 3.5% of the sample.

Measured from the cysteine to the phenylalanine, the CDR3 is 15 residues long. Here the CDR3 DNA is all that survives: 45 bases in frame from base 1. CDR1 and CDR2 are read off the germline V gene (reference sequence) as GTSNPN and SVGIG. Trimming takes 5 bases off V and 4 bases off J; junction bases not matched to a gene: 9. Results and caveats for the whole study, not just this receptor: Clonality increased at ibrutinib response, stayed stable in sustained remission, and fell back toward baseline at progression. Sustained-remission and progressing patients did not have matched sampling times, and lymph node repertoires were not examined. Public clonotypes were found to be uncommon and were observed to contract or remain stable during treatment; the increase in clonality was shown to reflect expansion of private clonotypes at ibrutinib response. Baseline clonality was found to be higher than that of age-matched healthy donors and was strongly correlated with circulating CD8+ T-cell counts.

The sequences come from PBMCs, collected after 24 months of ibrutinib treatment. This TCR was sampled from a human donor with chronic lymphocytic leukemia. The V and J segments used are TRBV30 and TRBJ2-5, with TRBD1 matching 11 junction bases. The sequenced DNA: TGTGCCTGGGGTTCCGGACAGGGGGCTTTAGAGACCCAGTACTTC. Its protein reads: CAWGSGQGALETQYF. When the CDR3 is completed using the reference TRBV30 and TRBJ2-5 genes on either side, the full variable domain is SQTIHQWPATLVQPVGSPLSLECTVEGTSNPNLYWYRQAAGRGLQLLFYSVGIGQISSEVPQNLSASRPQDRQFILSSKKLLLSDSGFYLCAWGSGQGALETQYFGPGTRLLVL.